These T cell receptor beta chains were read from a single sample in a study of vaccination effects on CD4 cells after COVID-19. The assay was immunoSEQ multiplex PCR, and TCRdb's table has in-frame clones only and misses some. The sample holds about 25,000 clones; approximately 76% are singletons and the top ten take around 16%. Their antigen targets remain unknown. The specimen was CD4+ T cells from PBMCs cultured with SARS-CoV-2 spike peptides, collected before COVID-19 vaccination. These receptors all stem from a human donor who had a prior SARS-CoV-2 infection. Both conserved end residues are trimmed from each CDR3. The D gene is left open where the match is weak.

D gene	V gene	J gene	CDR3 protein
NA	TRBV6-6	TRBJ2-2	ASSSTLYTGELF
NA	TRBV6-5	TRBJ2-5	ASSLNIPAAETQY
NA	TRBV6-4	TRBJ1-1	ASGRGPGRMNTEAF
NA	TRBV7-2	TRBJ2-1	ASSFRRGLHNEQF
NA	TRBV15	TRBJ1-4	ATSRDTRSTYH
TRBD2	TRBV7-3	TRBJ2-3	ASSRGGYTDTQY
NA	TRBV6-5	TRBJ2-3	ASRGPAGDTQY
NA	TRBV5-1	TRBJ2-7	ASSLDGISYEQY
TRBD1	TRBV4-2	TRBJ2-2	ASSQDLYLGQGLNTGELF
NA	TRBV7-2	TRBJ2-7	ASSFDRDRAYEQY
NA	TRBV4-1	TRBJ1-2	ASSQPLDRSGYT
NA	TRBV4-1	TRBJ1-4	ASSQVGGLGEKLF
NA	TRBV12-5	TRBJ2-7	ASGLVHEQY
NA	TRBV12-3/TRBV12-4	TRBJ2-7	ASSFGVSAGQY
NA	TRBV6-2/TRBV6-3	TRBJ2-2	ASSYRDIGELF
TRBD2	TRBV9	TRBJ2-1	ASSVVADPGLAATNEQF
NA	TRBV28	TRBJ1-2	ASRDSSLYGYT
TRBD1	TRBV7-2	TRBJ1-5	ASSLQGAYNQPQH
NA	TRBV6-5	TRBJ2-7	ASSRRGGPYEQY
TRBD1	TRBV18	TRBJ2-3	ASSGTGAADTQY
NA	TRBV7-2	TRBJ1-2	ASSFIWAQRGYT
NA	TRBV14	TRBJ1-6	ASSQDPPYSPLH
NA	TRBV5-5	TRBJ2-5	ASSYWAGSQETQY
NA	TRBV20-1	TRBJ2-3	SASGPDTQY
TRBD1	TRBV7-9	TRBJ1-4	ASSPLDREEKLF
TRBD2	TRBV7-2	TRBJ2-1	ASSLELADYNEQF
NA	TRBV11-2	TRBJ2-3	ASSLGVVSTDTQY
NA	TRBV11-3	TRBJ2-1	ASSKDPKRF
NA	TRBV10-3	TRBJ2-3	AISDSTRSTDTQY
NA	TRBV9	TRBJ2-7	ASSVGAGAYEQY
NA	TRBV11-3	TRBJ2-5	ASSPKTEGYQETQY
NA	TRBV5-6	TRBJ2-7	ASSLVVGPQY
NA	TRBV19	TRBJ2-2	ASSIEERWGAGELF
NA	TRBV7-7	TRBJ2-3	ASSFGNSVTDTQY
NA	TRBV19	TRBJ1-3	ATRPFQGSGNTIY
TRBD1	TRBV11-3	TRBJ1-2	ASRDRGSGGYT
TRBD2	TRBV5-1	TRBJ2-2	ASSLDLAGGTGELF
NA	TRBV4-2	TRBJ2-3	ASRSGDTQY
TRBD2	TRBV9	TRBJ2-5	ASSTGTRGGETQY
TRBD1	TRBV5-1	TRBJ2-3	ASSGTAVSSTDTQY
NA	TRBV21-1	TRBJ2-3	ASSRPEPGGYTQY
NA	TRBV5-1	TRBJ1-1	ASSLKDRNTEAF
NA	TRBV4-1	TRBJ1-6	ASSQAPRGASGSPLH
TRBD1	TRBV7-9	TRBJ1-2	ASSSYTGDGYT
NA	TRBV5-4	TRBJ2-7	ASSPGGRANYEQY
NA	TRBV30	TRBJ1-2	AWSVRSGWDSGYT
TRBD2	TRBV7-8	TRBJ2-7	ASSFRTSHSYEQY
NA	TRBV2	TRBJ1-1	ASSVPVNTEAF